This TCR beta chain was profiled in a study of cytomegalovirus exposure and HLA in healthy donors. Broader study findings: Across donors, sequencing depth was assumed by presence/absence analyses to be roughly uniform.

The V and J ends lost 2 bases and 7 bases respectively, with 17 bases between them. CDR1 is MNHEY, CDR2 SMNVEV, per germline (reference sequence). The CDR3 runs to 15 residues. This clone was found a few times. The antigen is unknown. Primers included in the PCR were 60 Vbeta and 13 Jbeta primers. Profiled with immunoSEQ multiplex PCR; TCRdb holds only in-frame clones, not every one. In the table there are over 90,000 clones, 60% to 75% of which are singletons. Source material: PBMCs. The source of this sequence is a female donor in good health and CMV-seropositive. The chain couples TRBV27 to TRBJ1-1; D is possibly TRBD1 (5 bases). The chain's CDR3 is CASSLMQGSLGEAFF. CDR3 in DNA: TGTGCCAGCAGTTTAATGCAGGGATCTTTAGGTGAAGCTTTCTTT.